The clone carrying this T cell receptor beta chain was detected only a few times. This CDR3 is built from 12 residues. CDR1 is SQVTM and CDR2 is ANQGSEA in the germline V gene. With 1 base removed from V and 8 bases from J, the gap between germline ends came to 9 bases. This sample was taken from a study of blood T cells in healthy people across ages. A sample-barcoded 5' primer and a J-beta primer mix were used in a second PCR of roughly 7 to 11 cycles. TCRdb called the 5' RACE reads again in MiXCR, with one record for every CDR3 protein. The sample consists of about a million distinct CDR3 sequences, 51% of them appearing once.

Sample: blood. This rearrangement joins TRBV29-1 to TRBJ2-1; D remains unclear. The receptor's source is a woman aged 55-69 years in good health. This chain's CDR3 is CSVEGGSYEQFF. DNA for the CDR3: TGCAGCGTTGAAGGGGGATCGTATGAGCAGTTCTTC.